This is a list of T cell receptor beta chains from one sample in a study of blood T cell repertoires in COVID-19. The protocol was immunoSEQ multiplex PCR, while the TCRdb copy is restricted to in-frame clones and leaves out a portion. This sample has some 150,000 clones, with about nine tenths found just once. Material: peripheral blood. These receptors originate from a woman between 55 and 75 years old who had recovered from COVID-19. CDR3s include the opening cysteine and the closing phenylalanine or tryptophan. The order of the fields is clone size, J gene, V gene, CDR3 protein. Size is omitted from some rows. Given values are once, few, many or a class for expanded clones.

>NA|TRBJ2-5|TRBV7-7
CASSLGLAGGPQETQYF
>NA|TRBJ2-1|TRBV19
CASSTDRYNEQFF
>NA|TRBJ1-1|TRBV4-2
CASSHPWEADLLNTEAFF
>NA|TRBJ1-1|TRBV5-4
CASSNTRDTEAFF
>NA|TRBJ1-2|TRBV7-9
CASSLGGAGGSYYGYTF
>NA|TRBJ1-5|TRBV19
CASTRLTGSNQPQHF
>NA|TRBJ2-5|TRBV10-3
CAISDRGQKETQYF
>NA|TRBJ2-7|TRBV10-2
CASSVQGTSYEQYF
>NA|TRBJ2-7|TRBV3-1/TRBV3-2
CASSQGGPTYEQYF
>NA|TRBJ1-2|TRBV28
CASSLWIGQRGGYTF
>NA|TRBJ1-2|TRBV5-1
CASSQAGNYGYTF
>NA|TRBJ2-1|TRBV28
CASSSPGQGADEQFF
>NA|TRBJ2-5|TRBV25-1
CASSEAGVRETQYF
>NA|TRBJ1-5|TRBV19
CASSGTVSNQPQHF
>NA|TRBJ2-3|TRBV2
CASSRLAGTDTQYF
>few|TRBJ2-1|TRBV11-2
CASSLMGSGRYNEQFF
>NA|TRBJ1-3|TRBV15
CATSRRQGSGNTIYF
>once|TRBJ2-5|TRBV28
CASTSGQETQYF
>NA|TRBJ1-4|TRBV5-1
CASKAGGVNEKLFF
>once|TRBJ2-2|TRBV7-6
CASSPFGLAATGELFF
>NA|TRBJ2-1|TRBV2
CASRPGQSYNEQFF
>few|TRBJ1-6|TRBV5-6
CASTEYRGHNSPLHF
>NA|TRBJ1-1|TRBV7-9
CASSLQENTEAFF
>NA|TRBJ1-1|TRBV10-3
CATQDRGNTEAFF
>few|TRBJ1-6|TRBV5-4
CASSLPYSPLHF
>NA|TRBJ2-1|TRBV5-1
CASSYREQGGEQFF
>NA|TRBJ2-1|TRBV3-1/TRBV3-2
CASSQEGVFAGGPINEQFF
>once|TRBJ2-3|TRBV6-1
CASSEVFLAGVDTQYF
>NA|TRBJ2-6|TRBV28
CASSLAGEPGANVLTF
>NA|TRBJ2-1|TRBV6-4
CASSKLAGGDRGSYNEQFF